This passage covers 3 T cell receptor beta chains from one sample sequenced in a study of T cell responses to AZD1222 COVID-19 vaccine. TCRdb's copy holds only in-frame clones and misses some; the assay was immunoSEQ multiplex PCR. The sample yields 100,000 or so clones, over 75% seen once. Specimen: peripheral blood, collected 28 days after the second AZD1222 dose. Receptors were obtained from an adult who received the AZD1222 COVID-19 vaccine.

The gene calls are TRBV9 and TRBJ1-2; possible D gene TRBD1, 6 bases. The CDR3 runs 18 residues. Germline loops: CDR1 SGDLS, CDR2 YYNGEE. V lost 4 bases and J 0 bases, leaving 22 bases between the germline ends. CDR3 bases: TGTGCCAGCAGCTATATTAGTAATCCGGGGGCGGCTAACTATGGCTACACCTTC. Residues: CASSYISNPGAANYGYTF.

The V and J genes are TRBV7-8 and TRBJ2-7; 7 bases are a match to TRBD2. Losses at the gene ends were 7 bases for V and 0 bases for J; bases not matched to a gene: 6. In germline, CDR1 is SGHVS, CDR2 FQNEAQ. The CDR3 spans 14 residues. For the CDR3, the DNA is TGTGCCAGCACCCTGGGGGGGAGCTCCTACGAGCAGTACTTC. As protein: CASTLGGSSYEQYF.

The J gene is TRBJ1-3, the V gene TRBV6-5; D uncertain. This CDR3 contains 12 residues. The germline V gene encodes CDR1 MNHEY and CDR2 SVGAGI. V gave up 7 bases and J gave up 1 base, with 5 bases separating them. The DNA for the CDR3 is TGTGCCAGCACGGGGTCTGGAAACACCATATATTTT. It encodes CASTGSGNTIYF.